These 2 T cell receptor beta chains were all obtained from the same sample, sequenced in a study of blood T cell repertoires in COVID-19. The protocol was immunoSEQ multiplex PCR, while the TCRdb copy is restricted to in-frame clones and leaves out a portion. The sample lists approximately 60,000 clones, approximately 80% occurring once. The sequencing sample was made of peripheral blood. These receptors were taken from a man aged 60 to 75 with acute or convalescent COVID-19.

The V call is TRBV30, the J call TRBJ1-2; 7 bases agree with TRBD1. The V segment lost 2 bases and the J segment 3 bases; nucleotides outside the gene matches: 12. Germline V lookup: CDR1 GTSNPN, CDR2 SVGIG (reference sequence). This CDR3 is 16 amino acids long. The CDR3 protein is CAWSSPPPQGDYGYTF. In DNA form, the CDR3 reads TGTGCCTGGAGTAGCCCCCCCCCTCAGGGGGACTATGGCTACACCTTC.

This rearrangement joins TRBV13 to TRBJ2-1, with 8 bases fitting TRBD2. This CDR3 has 15 amino acids. Germline trimming cut 5 bases from V and 6 bases from J; bases unmatched to any gene: 9. Germline CDR1 and CDR2: PRHDT and FYEKMQ (reference sequence). CDR3 sequence (DNA): TGTGCCAGCAGCGTCTATCTAGCGGGTGCCAATGAGCAGTTCTTC. This sequence encodes CASSVYLAGANEQFF.